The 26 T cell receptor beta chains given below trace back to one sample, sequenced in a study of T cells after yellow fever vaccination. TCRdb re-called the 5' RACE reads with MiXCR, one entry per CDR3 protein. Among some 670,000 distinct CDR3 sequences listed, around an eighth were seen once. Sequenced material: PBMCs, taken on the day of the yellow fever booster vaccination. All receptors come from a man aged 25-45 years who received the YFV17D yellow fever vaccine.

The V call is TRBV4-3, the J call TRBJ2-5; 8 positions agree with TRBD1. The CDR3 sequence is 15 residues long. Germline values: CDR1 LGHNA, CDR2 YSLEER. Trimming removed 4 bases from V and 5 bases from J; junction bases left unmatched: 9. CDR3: CASSPTTGVGETQYF. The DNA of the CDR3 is TGCGCCAGCAGCCCAACGACAGGGGTTGGCGAGACCCAGTACTTC.

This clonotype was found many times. The CDR3 DNA reads TGTGCCAGCAGCCAATGGGACGGAAGCACAGATACGCAGTATTTT. Encoded protein: CASSQWDGSTDTQYF. The chain links TRBV3-1 to TRBJ2-3; D possibly uses TRBD1 or TRBD2 (5 bases each). Trimming removed 2 bases from V and 0 bases from J, with 9 bases in between. This CDR3 has 15 amino acids. Germline V gene sequence: CDR1 LGHDT, CDR2 YNNKEL (reference sequence).

In nucleotides, the CDR3 is TGTGCCAGCAGCGCCTACTCTGGGGCCAACGTCCTGACTTTC. Residues: CASSAYSGANVLTF. This chain uses TRBV9 with TRBJ2-6; D is unclear. Trimming left V 3 bases short and J 0 bases short, with 4 bases between. From germline, CDR1 is SGDLS and CDR2 YYNGEE. The CDR3 loop spans 14 amino acids.

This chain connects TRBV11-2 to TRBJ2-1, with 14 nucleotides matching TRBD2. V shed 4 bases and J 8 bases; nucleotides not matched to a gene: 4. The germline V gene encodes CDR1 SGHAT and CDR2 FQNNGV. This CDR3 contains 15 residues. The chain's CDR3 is CASSSGLAGEDEQFF. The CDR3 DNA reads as TGTGCCAGCAGCTCGGGACTAGCGGGAGAGGATGAGCAGTTCTTC.

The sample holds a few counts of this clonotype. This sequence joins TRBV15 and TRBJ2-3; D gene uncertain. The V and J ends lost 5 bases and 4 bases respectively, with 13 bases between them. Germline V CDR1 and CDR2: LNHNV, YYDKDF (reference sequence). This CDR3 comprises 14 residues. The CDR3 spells CATSSTDTPDTQYF. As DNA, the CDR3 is TGTGCCACCAGCTCTACTGATACGCCAGATACGCAGTATTTT. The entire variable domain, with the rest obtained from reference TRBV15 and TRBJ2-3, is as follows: DAMVIQNPRYQVTQFGKPVTLSCSQTLNHNVMYWYQQKSSQAPKLLFHYYDKDFNNEADTPDNFQSRRPNTSFCFLDIRSPGLGDTAMYLCATSSTDTPDTQYFGPGTRLTVL.

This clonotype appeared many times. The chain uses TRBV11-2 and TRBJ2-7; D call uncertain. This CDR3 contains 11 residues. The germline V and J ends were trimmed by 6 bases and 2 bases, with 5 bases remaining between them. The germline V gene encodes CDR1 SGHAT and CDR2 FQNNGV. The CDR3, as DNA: TGTGCCAGCAGTCAGCCCTACGAGCAGTACTTC. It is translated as CASSQPYEQYF.

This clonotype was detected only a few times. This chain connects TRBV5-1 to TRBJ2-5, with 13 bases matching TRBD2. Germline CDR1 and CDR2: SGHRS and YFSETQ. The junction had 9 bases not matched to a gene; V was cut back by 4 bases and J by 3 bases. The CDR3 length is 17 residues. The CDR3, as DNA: TGCGCCAGCAGCCAGGGGACTAGCGGGACGGGGGAAGAGACCCAGTACTTC. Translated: CASSQGTSGTGEETQYF.

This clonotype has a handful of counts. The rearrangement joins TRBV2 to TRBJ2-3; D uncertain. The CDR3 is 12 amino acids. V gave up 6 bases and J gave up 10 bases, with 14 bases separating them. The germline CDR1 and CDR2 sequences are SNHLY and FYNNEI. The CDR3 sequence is CASRFVPESQYF. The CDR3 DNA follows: TGTGCCAGCAGGTTCGTGCCAGAATCGCAGTATTTT.

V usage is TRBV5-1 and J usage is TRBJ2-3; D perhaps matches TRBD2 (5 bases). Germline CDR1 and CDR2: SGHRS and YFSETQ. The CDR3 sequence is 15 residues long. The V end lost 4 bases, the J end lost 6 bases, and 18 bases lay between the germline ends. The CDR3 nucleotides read TGCGCCAGCAGCACCCCAACTGATGGGGAGGATACGCAGTATTTT. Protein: CASSTPTDGEDTQYF.

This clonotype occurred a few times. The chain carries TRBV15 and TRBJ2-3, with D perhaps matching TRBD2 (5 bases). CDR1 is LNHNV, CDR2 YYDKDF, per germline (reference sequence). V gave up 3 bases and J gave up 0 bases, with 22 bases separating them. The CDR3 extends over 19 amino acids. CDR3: CATSRADGVFRLSTDTQYF. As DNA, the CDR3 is TGTGCCACCAGCAGGGCTGACGGGGTATTCCGCCTCAGCACAGATACGCAGTATTTT.

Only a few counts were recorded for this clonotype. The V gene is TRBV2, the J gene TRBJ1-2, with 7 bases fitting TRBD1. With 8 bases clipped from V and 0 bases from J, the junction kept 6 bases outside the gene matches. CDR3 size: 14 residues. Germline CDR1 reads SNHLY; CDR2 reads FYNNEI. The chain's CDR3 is CASSIDRANYGYTF. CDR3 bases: TGTGCCAGCTCGATCGACAGGGCTAACTATGGCTACACCTTC.

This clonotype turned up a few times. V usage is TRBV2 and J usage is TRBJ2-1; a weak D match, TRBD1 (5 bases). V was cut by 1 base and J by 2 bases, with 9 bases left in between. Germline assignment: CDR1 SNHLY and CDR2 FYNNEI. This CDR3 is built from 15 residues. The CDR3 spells CASSEGAGTYNEQFF. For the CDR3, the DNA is TGTGCCAGCAGTGAAGGGGCAGGGACCTACAATGAGCAGTTCTTC.

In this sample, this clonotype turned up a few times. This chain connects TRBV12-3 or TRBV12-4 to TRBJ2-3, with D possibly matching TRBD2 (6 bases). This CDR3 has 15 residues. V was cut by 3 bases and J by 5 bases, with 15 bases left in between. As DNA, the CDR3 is TGTGCCAGCAGTTTGGGGGGAATGGGTTTAGATACGCAGTATTTT. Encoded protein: CASSLGGMGLDTQYF.

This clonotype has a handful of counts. The CDR3 loop reads CSVPGLNYEQYF. The CDR3 nucleotides are TGCAGTGTTCCCGGACTGAATTACGAGCAGTACTTC. The V call is TRBV20-1, the J call TRBJ2-7; maybe TRBD2 (5 bases). This CDR3 contains 12 residues. V lost 7 bases and J lost 4, with 14 bases in between. Germline loops: CDR1 DFQATT, CDR2 SNEGSKA (reference sequence).

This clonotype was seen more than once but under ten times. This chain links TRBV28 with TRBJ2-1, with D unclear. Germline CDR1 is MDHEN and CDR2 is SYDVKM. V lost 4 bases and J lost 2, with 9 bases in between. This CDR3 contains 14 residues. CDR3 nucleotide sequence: TGTGCCAGCAGTTCAGCCCCGGCCTACAATGAGCAGTTCTTC. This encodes CASSSAPAYNEQFF. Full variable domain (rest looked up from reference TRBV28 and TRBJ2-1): DVKVTQSSRYLVKRTGEKVFLECVQDMDHENMFWYRQDPGLGLRLIYFSYDVKMKEKGDIPEGYSVSREKKERFSLILESASTNQTSMYLCASSSAPAYNEQFFGPGTRLTVL.

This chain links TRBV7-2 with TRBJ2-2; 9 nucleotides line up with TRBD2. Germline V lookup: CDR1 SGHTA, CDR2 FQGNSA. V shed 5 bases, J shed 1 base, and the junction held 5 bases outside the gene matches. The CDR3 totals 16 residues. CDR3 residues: CASSKRAGGNTGELFF. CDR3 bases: TGTGCCAGCAGCAAAAGAGCGGGAGGGAACACCGGGGAGCTGTTTTTT.

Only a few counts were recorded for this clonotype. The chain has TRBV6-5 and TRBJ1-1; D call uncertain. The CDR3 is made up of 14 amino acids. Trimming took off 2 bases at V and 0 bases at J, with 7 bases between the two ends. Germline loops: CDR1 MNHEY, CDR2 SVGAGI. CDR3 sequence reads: CASSYAPVNTEAFF. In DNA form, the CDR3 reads TGTGCCAGCAGTTACGCCCCCGTGAACACTGAAGCTTTCTTT.

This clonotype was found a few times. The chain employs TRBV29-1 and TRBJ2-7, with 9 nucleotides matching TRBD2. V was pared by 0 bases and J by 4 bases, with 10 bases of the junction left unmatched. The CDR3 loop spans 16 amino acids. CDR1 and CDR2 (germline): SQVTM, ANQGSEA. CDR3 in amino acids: CSVEDQVAGVWYEQYF. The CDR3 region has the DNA TGCAGCGTTGAAGATCAGGTAGCGGGAGTTTGGTACGAGCAGTACTTC.

CDR3: CASSQDRGPGSNQPQHF. CDR3 sequence (DNA): TGTGCCAGCAGCCAAGACAGGGGCCCAGGCAGCAATCAGCCCCAGCATTTT. This chain links TRBV3-1 with TRBJ1-5; D may be TRBD1 (6 bases). This CDR3 is 17 amino acids long. The V gene's germline CDR1 is LGHDT and CDR2 YNNKEL (reference sequence). Trimming took off 0 bases at V and 1 base at J, with 13 bases between the two ends.

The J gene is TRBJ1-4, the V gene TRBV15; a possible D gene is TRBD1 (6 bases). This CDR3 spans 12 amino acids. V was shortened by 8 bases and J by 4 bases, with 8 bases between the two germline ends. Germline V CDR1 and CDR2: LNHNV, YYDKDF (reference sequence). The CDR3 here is CATGQYNEKLFF. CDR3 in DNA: TGTGCCACCGGACAGTATAATGAAAAACTGTTTTTT.

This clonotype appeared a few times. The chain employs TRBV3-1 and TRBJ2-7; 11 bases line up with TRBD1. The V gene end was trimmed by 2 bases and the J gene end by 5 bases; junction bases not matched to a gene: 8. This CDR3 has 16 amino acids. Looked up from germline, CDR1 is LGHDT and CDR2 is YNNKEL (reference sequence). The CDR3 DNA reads TGTGCCAGCAGCCAATCTTCCGGGACAGGGGGGGACGAGCAGTACTTC. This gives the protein CASSQSSGTGGDEQYF.

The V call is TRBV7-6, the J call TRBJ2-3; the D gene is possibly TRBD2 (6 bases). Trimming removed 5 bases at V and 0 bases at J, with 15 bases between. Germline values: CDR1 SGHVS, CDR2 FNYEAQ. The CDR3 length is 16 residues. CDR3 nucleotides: TGTGCCAGCAGCATCGTGATAGCGGCAAGCACAGATACGCAGTATTTT. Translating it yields CASSIVIAASTDTQYF.

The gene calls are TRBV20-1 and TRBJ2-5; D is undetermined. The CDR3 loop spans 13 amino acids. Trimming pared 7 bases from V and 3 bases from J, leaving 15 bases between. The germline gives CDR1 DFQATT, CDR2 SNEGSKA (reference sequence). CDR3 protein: CSVISLSEETQYF. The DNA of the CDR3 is TGCAGTGTTATAAGTCTGTCCGAAGAGACCCAGTACTTC.

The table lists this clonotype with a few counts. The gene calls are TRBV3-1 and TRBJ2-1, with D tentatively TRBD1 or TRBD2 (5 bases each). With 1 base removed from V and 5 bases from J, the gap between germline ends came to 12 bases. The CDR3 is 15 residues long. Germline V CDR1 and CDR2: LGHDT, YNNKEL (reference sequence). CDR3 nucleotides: TGTGCCAGCAGCCAAGTAATCGGGGCGGACAATGAGCAGTTCTTC. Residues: CASSQVIGADNEQFF.

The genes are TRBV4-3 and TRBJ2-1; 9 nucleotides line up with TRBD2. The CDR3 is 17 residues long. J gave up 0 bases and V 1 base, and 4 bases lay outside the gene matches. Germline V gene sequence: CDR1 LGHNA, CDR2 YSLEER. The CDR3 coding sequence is TGCGCCAGCAGCCAAGGGAGCGGGGGGCCCTCCTACAATGAGCAGTTCTTC. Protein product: CASSQGSGGPSYNEQFF.

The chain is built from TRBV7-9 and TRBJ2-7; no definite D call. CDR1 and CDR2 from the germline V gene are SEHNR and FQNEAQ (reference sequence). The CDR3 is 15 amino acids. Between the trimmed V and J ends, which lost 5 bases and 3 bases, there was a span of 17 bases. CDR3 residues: CASSPRSTRFYEQYF. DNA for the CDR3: TGTGCCAGCAGCCCTCGGAGCACCCGGTTCTACGAGCAGTACTTC.